A selection of T cell receptor beta chains follows, all from one sample in a study of blood T cells in healthy people across ages. TCRdb reprocessed the 5' RACE reads with MiXCR, giving one entry per CDR3 protein. The profile covers some 1.4 million distinct CDR3 sequences, with 35% to 45% appearing a single time and approximately 7.9% taken by the ten largest. Sequencing was done on a sample of blood. These receptors came from a young woman in good health. Each CDR3 is given with its conserved first and last residue. The D gene is left open where the match is weak. Rows may omit the clone size; those that give it use once, few, many or a size class.

clone size: NA
D gene: NA
V gene: TRBV10-3
J gene: TRBJ2-7
CDR3 DNA: TGTGCCATCACTGAGGGCAGGGCGTCCTACAATGAGCAGTACTTC
CDR3 protein: CAITEGRASYNEQYF

clone size: NA
D gene: NA
V gene: TRBV7-2
J gene: TRBJ2-7
CDR3 DNA: TGTGCCAGCAGATACACAGGGCTCTCCTCCTACGAGCAGTACTTC
CDR3 protein: CASRYTGLSSYEQYF

clone size: NA
D gene: TRBD1
V gene: TRBV24-1
J gene: TRBJ1-3
CDR3 DNA: TGTGCCACCAGTGACCCCGACAGGGTTGGAAACACCATATATTTT
CDR3 protein: CATSDPDRVGNTIYF

clone size: few
D gene: NA
V gene: TRBV6-1
J gene: TRBJ1-2
CDR3 DNA: TGTGCCAGCAGTGAAGCTGGCAGCTACTATGGCTACACCTTC
CDR3 protein: CASSEAGSYYGYTF

clone size: NA
D gene: TRBD2
V gene: TRBV7-9
J gene: TRBJ2-5
CDR3 DNA: TGTGCCAGCAGCTTAATCTTTCAGCGGGGGGATCAAGAGACCCAGTACTTC
CDR3 protein: CASSLIFQRGDQETQYF

clone size: few
D gene: TRBD1
V gene: TRBV9
J gene: TRBJ2-5
CDR3 DNA: TGTGCCAGCAGCGTAGTTGGACAGGAGGAGACCCAGTACTTC
CDR3 protein: CASSVVGQEETQYF

clone size: few
D gene: NA
V gene: TRBV29-1
J gene: TRBJ2-6
CDR3 DNA: TGCAGCGTTGAGTCGACAGTCGTCTCTGGGGCCAACGTCCTGACTTTC
CDR3 protein: CSVESTVVSGANVLTF

clone size: NA
D gene: NA
V gene: TRBV2
J gene: TRBJ1-2
CDR3 DNA: TGTGCCAGCAGTGCGGTAGAGACCGCATATGGCTACACCTTC
CDR3 protein: CASSAVETAYGYTF

clone size: NA
D gene: NA
V gene: TRBV27
J gene: TRBJ2-5
CDR3 DNA: TGTGCCAGCAGTTCCCTGAGCGGTGGGGGGCCTGGGTGGCAGTACTTC
CDR3 protein: CASSSLSGGGPGWQYF

clone size: NA
D gene: TRBD1
V gene: TRBV12-3/TRBV12-4
J gene: TRBJ1-1
CDR3 DNA: TGTGCCAGCAGTCCGAAGACAGGGGTCTACACTGAAGCTTTCTTT
CDR3 protein: CASSPKTGVYTEAFF

clone size: few
D gene: NA
V gene: TRBV7-9
J gene: TRBJ1-4
CDR3 DNA: TGTGCCAGCAGCTTGGGGTCGAGTAGTGAAAAACTGTTTTTT
CDR3 protein: CASSLGSSSEKLFF

clone size: NA
D gene: NA
V gene: TRBV20-1
J gene: TRBJ2-7
CDR3 DNA: TGCAGTGCTAGACGCGGGCCGATCGACGAGCAGTACTTC
CDR3 protein: CSARRGPIDEQYF

clone size: NA
D gene: TRBD1
V gene: TRBV5-1
J gene: TRBJ1-1
CDR3 DNA: TGCGCCAGCAGCCACACAGGGGTGCGGGGGAACACTGAAGCTTTCTTT
CDR3 protein: CASSHTGVRGNTEAFF

clone size: NA
D gene: NA
V gene: TRBV7-9
J gene: TRBJ1-2
CDR3 DNA: TGTGCCAGCAGCTTAAAGGGTCTCTATGGCTACACCTTC
CDR3 protein: CASSLKGLYGYTF

clone size: NA
D gene: NA
V gene: TRBV5-5
J gene: TRBJ2-7
CDR3 DNA: TGTGCCAGCAGCCCTTGGGGGACGGGCGAGCAGTACTTC
CDR3 protein: CASSPWGTGEQYF

clone size: NA
D gene: NA
V gene: TRBV18
J gene: TRBJ2-3
CDR3 DNA: TGTGCCAGCTCACCCTACGTAGTAGATACGCAGTATTTT
CDR3 protein: CASSPYVVDTQYF

clone size: NA
D gene: TRBD2
V gene: TRBV5-1
J gene: TRBJ2-1
CDR3 DNA: TGCGCCAGCAGCTTATCAGCTGACGGGAGGGCCTACAATGAGCAGTTCTTC
CDR3 protein: CASSLSADGRAYNEQFF

clone size: NA
D gene: NA
V gene: TRBV20-1
J gene: TRBJ1-4
CDR3 DNA: TGCACCGGGTTACATAATAAAAAACTGTTTTTT
CDR3 protein: CTGLHNKKLFF

clone size: NA
D gene: NA
V gene: TRBV28
J gene: TRBJ2-3
CDR3 DNA: TGTGCCAGCAGTTTACCACATGGCAACGGAGATACGCAGTATTTT
CDR3 protein: CASSLPHGNGDTQYF

clone size: NA
D gene: TRBD2
V gene: TRBV2
J gene: TRBJ2-3
CDR3 DNA: TGTGCCAACGGGGGGGCCATAGATACGCAGTATTTT
CDR3 protein: CANGGAIDTQYF

clone size: NA
D gene: NA
V gene: TRBV6-4
J gene: TRBJ1-4
CDR3 DNA: TGTGCCAGCAGCGACGACAGACAGACCGATGAAAAACTGTTTTTT
CDR3 protein: CASSDDRQTDEKLFF

clone size: few
D gene: NA
V gene: TRBV20-1
J gene: TRBJ2-3
CDR3 DNA: TGCAGTGCTAGCCTCAGTACAGATACGCAGTATTTT
CDR3 protein: CSASLSTDTQYF

clone size: few
D gene: NA
V gene: TRBV6-2/TRBV6-3
J gene: TRBJ2-7
CDR3 DNA: TGTGCCAGCAGTCGTCCCAATATCTACGAGCAGTACTTC
CDR3 protein: CASSRPNIYEQYF

clone size: NA
D gene: TRBD2
V gene: TRBV12-3/TRBV12-4
J gene: TRBJ2-5
CDR3 DNA: TGTGCCAGCAGTTTATCTTCACTAGCGGGAGTAAAAGAGACCCAGTACTTC
CDR3 protein: CASSLSSLAGVKETQYF

clone size: few
D gene: NA
V gene: TRBV6-1
J gene: TRBJ2-5
CDR3 DNA: TGTGCCAGCAGTGAAGCGCGGAACAACGAGGAGACCCAGTACTTC
CDR3 protein: CASSEARNNEETQYF

clone size: NA
D gene: TRBD2
V gene: TRBV7-2
J gene: TRBJ2-3
CDR3 DNA: TGTGCCAGCAGCCAAGGGGTTCTAGCGGTTACTTTCACAGATACGCAGTATTTT
CDR3 protein: CASSQGVLAVTFTDTQYF

clone size: few
D gene: NA
V gene: TRBV27
J gene: TRBJ2-5
CDR3 DNA: TGTGCCAGCAGTCCCAAGGGGGTAGAGACCCAGTACTTC
CDR3 protein: CASSPKGVETQYF

clone size: few
D gene: TRBD1
V gene: TRBV6-1
J gene: TRBJ1-4
CDR3 DNA: TGTGCCAGCAGTGTCGGGACAGAAAATGAAAAACTGTTTTTT
CDR3 protein: CASSVGTENEKLFF

clone size: NA
D gene: TRBD2
V gene: TRBV29-1
J gene: TRBJ2-3
CDR3 DNA: TGCAGCGTCACAACTAGCGGGAGGACAGATACGCAGTATTTT
CDR3 protein: CSVTTSGRTDTQYF

clone size: few
D gene: TRBD2
V gene: TRBV20-1
J gene: TRBJ2-7
CDR3 DNA: TGCAGTGCTAGTTTGGCCGGGACTAGCGGGGGGACCATCTCCTACGAGCAGTACTTC
CDR3 protein: CSASLAGTSGGTISYEQYF

clone size: NA
D gene: NA
V gene: TRBV11-2
J gene: TRBJ1-3
CDR3 DNA: TGTGCCAGCAGCCCTACTTCTCAGGGTGGTCTGGGAAACACCATATATTTT
CDR3 protein: CASSPTSQGGLGNTIYF

clone size: few
D gene: TRBD1
V gene: TRBV12-3/TRBV12-4
J gene: TRBJ2-3
CDR3 DNA: TGTGCCAGCAGAGCCGGGACAGGCCTAGATACGCAGTATTTT
CDR3 protein: CASRAGTGLDTQYF

clone size: NA
D gene: NA
V gene: TRBV27
J gene: TRBJ1-1
CDR3 DNA: TGTGCCAGCAGTCCTCCCGGGGGGAGGAACACTGAAGCTTTCTTT
CDR3 protein: CASSPPGGRNTEAFF

clone size: NA
D gene: TRBD2
V gene: TRBV7-2
J gene: TRBJ2-1
CDR3 DNA: TGTGCCAGCAGCTTCACTAGCGGGGGGGACCATGAGCAGTTCTTC
CDR3 protein: CASSFTSGGDHEQFF

clone size: few
D gene: TRBD1
V gene: TRBV5-1
J gene: TRBJ2-1
CDR3 DNA: TGCGCCAGCAGCTTCTGGGGACAGGGAATGGAAGAGCAGTTCTTC
CDR3 protein: CASSFWGQGMEEQFF

clone size: few
D gene: TRBD2
V gene: TRBV20-1
J gene: TRBJ2-1
CDR3 DNA: TGCAGTCTGGTGGGAGGGGAGTACAATGAGCAGTTCTTC
CDR3 protein: CSLVGGEYNEQFF

clone size: few
D gene: NA
V gene: TRBV6-5
J gene: TRBJ2-1
CDR3 DNA: TGTGCCAGCGGGCTAGGGGCTACCTACAATGAGCAGTTCTTC
CDR3 protein: CASGLGATYNEQFF

clone size: NA
D gene: NA
V gene: TRBV28
J gene: TRBJ2-7
CDR3 DNA: TGTGCCAGCAGTCCCATAACTCTCCCCTACGAGCAGTACTTC
CDR3 protein: CASSPITLPYEQYF

clone size: few
D gene: NA
V gene: TRBV12-3/TRBV12-4
J gene: TRBJ2-2
CDR3 DNA: TGTGCCAGCAGTCCTTACCTAGGCACCGGGGAGCTGTTTTTT
CDR3 protein: CASSPYLGTGELFF

clone size: NA
D gene: NA
V gene: TRBV20-1
J gene: TRBJ1-2
CDR3 DNA: TGCAGTGCTAGATTCGGGGACTATGGCTACACCTTC
CDR3 protein: CSARFGDYGYTF

clone size: NA
D gene: TRBD2
V gene: TRBV12-5
J gene: TRBJ2-7
CDR3 DNA: TGTGCTAGTGGCTGGGGGGGGAGCTCCTACGAGCAGTACTTC
CDR3 protein: CASGWGGSSYEQYF

clone size: NA
D gene: NA
V gene: TRBV4-1
J gene: TRBJ2-1
CDR3 DNA: TGCGCCAGCAGCCATCAACGGGGGAAGAACAATGAGCAGTTCTTC
CDR3 protein: CASSHQRGKNNEQFF

clone size: NA
D gene: TRBD1
V gene: TRBV28
J gene: TRBJ2-3
CDR3 DNA: TGTGCCAGCAGTTCCCCACCCACAGGGGGTCTCGCAGATACGCAGTATTTT
CDR3 protein: CASSSPPTGGLADTQYF

clone size: NA
D gene: NA
V gene: TRBV20-1
J gene: TRBJ2-5
CDR3 DNA: TGCAGTGCTAGACCCAAGGACGGGAAGAGGGAGACCCAGTACTTC
CDR3 protein: CSARPKDGKRETQYF

clone size: NA
D gene: TRBD1
V gene: TRBV29-1
J gene: TRBJ2-1
CDR3 DNA: TGCAGCGCCTGGGGGGGGACAGGGGCCAATGAGCAGTTCTTC
CDR3 protein: CSAWGGTGANEQFF

clone size: NA
D gene: TRBD1
V gene: TRBV29-1
J gene: TRBJ2-3
CDR3 DNA: TGCAGCGTGTGCACAGGGGGCAGTGGCACAGATACGCAGTATTTT
CDR3 protein: CSVCTGGSGTDTQYF

clone size: few
D gene: NA
V gene: TRBV20-1
J gene: TRBJ2-7
CDR3 DNA: TGCAGTGCTGGGGACCACTCCTACGAGCAGTACTTC
CDR3 protein: CSAGDHSYEQYF

clone size: NA
D gene: NA
V gene: TRBV3-1
J gene: TRBJ2-3
CDR3 DNA: TGTGCCGGGTCCTCCAGGGGAACAGATACGCAGTATTTT
CDR3 protein: CAGSSRGTDTQYF

clone size: NA
D gene: NA
V gene: TRBV5-1
J gene: TRBJ2-5
CDR3 DNA: TGCGCCAGCAGCTTGGATACTGGTCTAGGGGGGGAGACCCAGTACTTC
CDR3 protein: CASSLDTGLGGETQYF

clone size: NA
D gene: NA
V gene: TRBV30
J gene: TRBJ2-7
CDR3 DNA: TGTGCCTGGAGTCCAGTAGTCAGGGCCACCTACGAGCAGTACTTC
CDR3 protein: CAWSPVVRATYEQYF

clone size: few
D gene: NA
V gene: TRBV4-1
J gene: TRBJ1-1
CDR3 DNA: TGCGCCAGCAGCCACGGTGGGCGGTCCCGGGCCACTGAAGCTTTCTTT
CDR3 protein: CASSHGGRSRATEAFF

clone size: NA
D gene: NA
V gene: TRBV12-5
J gene: TRBJ2-1
CDR3 DNA: TGTGCTAGTGGTTTGGTAGGAGCGTCTGTGCAGTTCTTC
CDR3 protein: CASGLVGASVQFF

clone size: NA
D gene: NA
V gene: TRBV11-2
J gene: TRBJ1-1
CDR3 DNA: TGTGCCAGCAGCTCCGATAGGGCTTTCTTT
CDR3 protein: CASSSDRAFF